Presented here are 13 T cell receptor beta chains from one specimen sequenced in a study of Ad26.COV2.S vaccination and SARS-CoV-2 variants. Repertoires were generated with immunoSEQ multiplex PCR, while TCRdb's copy carries only in-frame clones and drops some. The table lists 250,000 to 300,000 clones, around 87% of them singletons. Treatment denoted: roughly 20 received Ad26.COV2.S at low or high dose, single or two shots; about 5 received placebo; per-sample allocation not given. All samples were drawn on day 63, counting from the first vaccine or placebo injection. Specimen: peripheral blood, collected in a trial of Ad26.COV2.S vaccine versus placebo. The receptors shown here come from a person aged 18-60 years who received the Ad26.COV2.S COVID-19 vaccine or a placebo.

This chain joins TRBV11-2 and TRBJ1-5, with 7 positions matching TRBD1. The CDR3 totals 13 residues. Germline CDR1 reads SGHAT; CDR2 reads FQNNGV. The trim removed 4 bases at V and 8 bases at J, leaving 5 bases unmatched. In nucleotides, the CDR3 is TGTGCCAGCAGCTCCGACAGGGCTGAGCCCCAGCATTTT. The encoded protein is CASSSDRAEPQHF.

J is TRBJ1-3 and V is TRBV18; D is ambiguous. CDR3 size: 14 residues. Trimming took 5 bases from V and 0 from J, leaving 8 bases between them. The germline V gene has CDR1 KGHSH and CDR2 LQKENI. The CDR3 sequence is CASSFSRSGNTIYF. As DNA, the CDR3 is TGTGCCAGCTCATTCAGTCGCTCTGGAAACACCATATATTTT. The full variable domain, completed using reference TRBV18 and TRBJ1-3, is NAGVMQNPRHLVRRRGQEARLRCSPMKGHSHVYWYRQLPEEGLKFMVYLQKENIIDESGMPKERFSAEFPKEGPSILRIQQVVRGDSAAYFCASSFSRSGNTIYFGEGSWLTVV.

This clone was seen more than once but under ten times. CDR3 in DNA: TGTGCCACCAGCAGACAGCTGGGCACTGAAGCTTTCTTT. Protein: CATSRQLGTEAFF. The chain couples TRBV15 to TRBJ1-1, with D unclear. The V end was cut by 2 bases, the J end by 4 bases, with 8 bases between. Germline CDR1 LNHNV, CDR2 YYDKDF (reference sequence). The CDR3 has 13 amino acids.

This chain connects TRBV5-1 to TRBJ2-1, with D possibly matching TRBD1 (5 bases). The germline V gene encodes CDR1 SGHRS and CDR2 YFSETQ. The CDR3 has 13 residues. Trimming cost V 0 bases and J 6 bases, with 7 bases left between them. CDR3 amino acids: CASSLGRANEQFF. The CDR3 DNA sequence: TGCGCCAGCAGCTTGGGCAGGGCCAATGAGCAGTTCTTC.

The gene calls are TRBV6-1 and TRBJ2-5; D ambiguous. The CDR3 is made up of 14 amino acids. The V end was cut by 2 bases, the J end by 1 base, with 8 bases between. Germline V gene sequence: CDR1 MNHNS, CDR2 SASEGT. CDR3 in DNA: TGTGCCAGCAGTGAACTTTGGGGCCAAGAGACCCAGTACTTC. It codes for CASSELWGQETQYF.

The chain combines TRBV2 with TRBJ2-7; 9 bases agree with TRBD2. V trimming: 3 bases; J trimming: 2 bases; junction bases outside the gene matches: 5. The CDR3 consists of 15 residues. The V gene's germline CDR1 is SNHLY and CDR2 FYNNEI. The chain's CDR3 is CASSEASGTPYEQYF. CDR3 DNA sequence: TGTGCCAGCAGTGAGGCTAGCGGGACACCCTACGAGCAGTACTTC.

V usage is TRBV3-1 (or the pseudogene TRBV3-2) and J usage is TRBJ1-2, with D uncertain. V was trimmed by 4 bases and J by 4 bases, leaving 7 bases between them. The CDR3 totals 12 residues. Germline assignment: CDR1 LGHDT and CDR2 YNNKEL (reference sequence). For the CDR3, the DNA is TGTGCCAGCAGCCGACGGCTCTATGGCTACACCTTC. As protein: CASSRRLYGYTF.

The CDR3 is CASSFLTGTSTDTQYF. The CDR3 nucleotides are TGTGCCAGCAGCTTCTTAACGGGGACTAGCACAGATACGCAGTATTTT. This chain links TRBV7-8 with TRBJ2-3; possibly TRBD2 for D (6 bases). The CDR3 runs to 16 residues. V shed 3 bases and J shed 0 bases, with 13 bases lying between them. CDR1 SGHVS and CDR2 FQNEAQ come from the germline V gene.

This clone was seen a single time. This chain connects TRBV7-3 to TRBJ2-1; 7 bases are shared with TRBD1. V gave up 4 bases and J gave up 4 bases; unmatched junction bases: 7. This CDR3 comprises 15 residues. Germline V lookup: CDR1 SGHTA, CDR2 FQGTGA. As DNA, the CDR3 is TGTGCCAGCAGCTCACAGGGGATGCCGTACAATGAGCAGTTCTTC. Protein product: CASSSQGMPYNEQFF.

The J gene is TRBJ2-7, the V gene TRBV19; 10 bases match TRBD1. The CDR3 sequence is 19 residues long. Trimming took 4 bases from V and 4 from J; bases not matched to a gene: 19. The germline gives CDR1 LNHDA, CDR2 SQIVND (reference sequence). The CDR3 bases are TGTGCCAGTAGTAGCCCGGGACAGGGGCGGTCTTCGAGATTTTACGAGCAGTACTTC. Translated: CASSSPGQGRSSRFYEQYF.

The chain links TRBV10-3 to TRBJ1-6; D perhaps matches TRBD1 (5 bases). V lost 2 bases and J lost 9, with 14 bases in between. CDR1 is ENHRY and CDR2 is SYGVKD in the germline V gene. The CDR3 runs 15 residues. CDR3 nucleotides: TGTGCCATCAGTGAGGAGTGGGGCGGCGGTTCACCCCTCCACTTT. Amino acids: CAISEEWGGGSPLHF.

The chain recombines TRBV29-1 with TRBJ2-5; 7 bases fit TRBD2. Germline-derived CDR1 and CDR2 are SQVTM and ANQGSEA. This CDR3 spans 13 amino acids. The junction had 5 bases not matched to a gene; V was cut back by 6 bases and J by 1 base. The DNA for the CDR3 is TGCAGCGTGAGTCGGACTAGCCAAGAGACCCAGTACTTC. This translates into CSVSRTSQETQYF.

V is TRBV7-9 and J is TRBJ2-7; 7 nucleotides line up with TRBD2. Germline V gene sequence: CDR1 SEHNR, CDR2 FQNEAQ (reference sequence). The V and J ends lost 8 bases and 4 bases, in that order; junction bases with no gene match: 11. The CDR3 extends over 14 amino acids. CDR3 sequence reads: CASGSASGRYEQYF. The CDR3, as DNA: TGTGCCAGCGGTTCGGCTAGCGGACGTTACGAGCAGTACTTC.